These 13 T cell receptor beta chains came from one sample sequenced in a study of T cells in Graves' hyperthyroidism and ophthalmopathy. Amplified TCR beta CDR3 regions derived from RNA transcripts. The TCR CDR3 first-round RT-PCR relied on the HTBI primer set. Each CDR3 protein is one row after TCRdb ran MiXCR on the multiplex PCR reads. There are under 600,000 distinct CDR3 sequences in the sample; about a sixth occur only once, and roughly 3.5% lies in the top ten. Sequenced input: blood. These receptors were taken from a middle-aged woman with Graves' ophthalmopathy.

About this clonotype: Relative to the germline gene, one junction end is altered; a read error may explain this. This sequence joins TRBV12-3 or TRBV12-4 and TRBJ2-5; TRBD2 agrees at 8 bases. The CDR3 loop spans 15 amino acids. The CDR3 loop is CTSSLESGSWETQYF. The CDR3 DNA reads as TGTACCAGCAGTTTAGAAAGCGGGAGTTGGGAGACCCAGTACTTC.

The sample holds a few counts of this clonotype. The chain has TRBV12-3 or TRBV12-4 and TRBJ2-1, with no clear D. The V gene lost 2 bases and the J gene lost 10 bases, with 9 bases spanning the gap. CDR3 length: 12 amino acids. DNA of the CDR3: TGTGCCAGCAGTTTATTAGTCGAGGAGCAGTTCTTC. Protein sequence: CASSLLVEEQFF.

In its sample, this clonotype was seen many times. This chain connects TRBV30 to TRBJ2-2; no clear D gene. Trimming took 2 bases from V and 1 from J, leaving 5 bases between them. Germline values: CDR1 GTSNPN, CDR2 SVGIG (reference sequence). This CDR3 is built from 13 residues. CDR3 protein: CAWSQQNTGELFF. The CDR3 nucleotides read TGTGCCTGGAGTCAGCAGAACACCGGGGAGCTGTTTTTT. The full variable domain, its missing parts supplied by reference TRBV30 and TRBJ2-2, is SQTIHQWPATLVQPVGSPLSLECTVEGTSNPNLYWYRQAAGRGLQLLFYSVGIGQISSEVPQNLSASRPQDRQFILSSKKLLLSDSGFYLCAWSQQNTGELFFGEGSRLTVL.

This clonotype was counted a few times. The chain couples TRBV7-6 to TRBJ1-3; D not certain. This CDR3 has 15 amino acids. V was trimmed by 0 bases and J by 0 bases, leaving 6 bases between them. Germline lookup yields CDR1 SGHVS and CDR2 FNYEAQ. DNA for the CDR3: TGTGCCAGCAGCTTAGCGTTTCCCTCTGGAAACACCATATATTTT. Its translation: CASSLAFPSGNTIYF.

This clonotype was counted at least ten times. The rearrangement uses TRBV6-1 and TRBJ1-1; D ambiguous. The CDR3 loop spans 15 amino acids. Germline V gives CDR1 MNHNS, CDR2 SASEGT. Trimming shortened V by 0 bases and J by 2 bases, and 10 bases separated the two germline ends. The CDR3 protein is CASSEAGWGNTEAFF. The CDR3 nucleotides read TGTGCCAGCAGTGAAGCAGGGTGGGGTAACACTGAAGCTTTCTTT.

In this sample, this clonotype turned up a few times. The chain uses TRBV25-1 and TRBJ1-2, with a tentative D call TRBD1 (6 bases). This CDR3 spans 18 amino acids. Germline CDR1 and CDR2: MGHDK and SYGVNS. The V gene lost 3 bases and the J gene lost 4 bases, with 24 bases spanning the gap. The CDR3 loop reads CASSDAAGVIGEGYGYTF. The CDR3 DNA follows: TGTGCCAGCAGTGATGCTGCAGGGGTAATTGGGGAGGGCTATGGCTACACCTTC.

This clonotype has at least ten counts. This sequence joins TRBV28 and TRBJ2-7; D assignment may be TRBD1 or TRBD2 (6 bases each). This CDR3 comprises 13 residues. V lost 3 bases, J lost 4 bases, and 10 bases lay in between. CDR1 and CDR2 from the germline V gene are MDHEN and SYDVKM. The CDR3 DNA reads TGTGCCAGCAGTTTTGGGGGGCGATACGAGCAGTACTTC. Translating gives CASSFGGRYEQYF.

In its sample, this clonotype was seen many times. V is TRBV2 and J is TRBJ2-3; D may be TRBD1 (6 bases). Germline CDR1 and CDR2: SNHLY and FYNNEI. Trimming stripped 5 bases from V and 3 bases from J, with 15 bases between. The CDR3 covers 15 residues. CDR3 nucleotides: TGTGCCAGCAGTCCCACAGGGTTGGTAACAGATACGCAGTATTTT. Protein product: CASSPTGLVTDTQYF.

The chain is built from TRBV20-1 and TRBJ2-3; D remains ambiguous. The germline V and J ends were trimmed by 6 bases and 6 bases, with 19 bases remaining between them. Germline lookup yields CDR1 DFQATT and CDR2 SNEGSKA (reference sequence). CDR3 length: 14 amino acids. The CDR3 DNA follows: TGCAGTGCCTCCTTTCGGCAGAGTGCGGATACGCAGTATTTT. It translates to CSASFRQSADTQYF.

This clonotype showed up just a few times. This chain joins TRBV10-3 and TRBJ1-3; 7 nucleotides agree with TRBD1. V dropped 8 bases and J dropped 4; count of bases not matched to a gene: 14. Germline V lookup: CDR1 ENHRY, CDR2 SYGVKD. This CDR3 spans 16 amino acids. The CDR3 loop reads CAIGGQTSWRGNTIYF. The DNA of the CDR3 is TGTGCCATCGGGGGACAGACAAGTTGGAGGGGAAACACCATATATTTT.

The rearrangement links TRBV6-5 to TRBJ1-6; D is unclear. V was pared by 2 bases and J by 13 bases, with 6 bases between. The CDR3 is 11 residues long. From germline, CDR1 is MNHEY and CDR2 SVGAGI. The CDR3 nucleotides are TGTGCCAGCAGTTACGCAGACCCCCTCCACTTT. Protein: CASSYADPLHF.

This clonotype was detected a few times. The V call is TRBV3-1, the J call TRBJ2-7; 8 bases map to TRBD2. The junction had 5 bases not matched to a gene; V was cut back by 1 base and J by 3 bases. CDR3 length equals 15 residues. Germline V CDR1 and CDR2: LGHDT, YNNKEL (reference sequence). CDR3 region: CASSQGGGRRYEQYF. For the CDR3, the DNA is TGTGCCAGCAGCCAAGGGGGCGGGAGGCGCTACGAGCAGTACTTC.

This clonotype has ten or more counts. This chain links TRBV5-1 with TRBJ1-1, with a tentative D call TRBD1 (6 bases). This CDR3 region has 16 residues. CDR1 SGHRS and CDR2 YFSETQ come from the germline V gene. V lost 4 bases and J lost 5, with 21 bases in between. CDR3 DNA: TGCGCCAGCAGCCCGAGGGGGGCAGGGTGGGGTACTGAAGCTTTCTTT. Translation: CASSPRGAGWGTEAFF.